The 26 T cell receptor beta chains in this list originate from one sample, sequenced in a study of Ad26.COV2.S vaccination and SARS-CoV-2 variants. Clones were sequenced by immunoSEQ multiplex PCR, and TCRdb holds only the in-frame ones, with some missing. This sample yields over 400,000 clones, of which roughly nine tenths are seen a single time; 2.5% to 3% belongs to the top ten. The treatment here: roughly 19 received Ad26.COV2.S at low or high dose, single or two shots; roughly 5 received placebo; per-sample allocation not given. Vaccine and placebo recipients were sampled on day 63 after the first injection. Here the sequenced sample was peripheral blood, taken in a trial of Ad26.COV2.S vaccine versus placebo. The receptors here all came from a person aged 18-60 years who received the Ad26.COV2.S COVID-19 vaccine or a placebo.

The rearrangement uses TRBV20-1 and TRBJ2-1; D perhaps matches TRBD2 (6 bases). The CDR3 is made up of 17 amino acids. V lost 3 bases and J lost 4, with 22 bases in between. Germline loops: CDR1 DFQATT, CDR2 SNEGSKA (reference sequence). The DNA of the CDR3 is TGCAGTGCTAGTCAGGCTAGCGCACCACCCTATTACAATGAGCAGTTCTTC. Its protein is CSASQASAPPYYNEQFF.

For this clone: This sample includes further DNA sequences coding for the same CDR3. This chain joins TRBV5-4 and TRBJ1-3; no reliable D call. The CDR3 has 13 amino acids. Per germline, CDR1 SGHNT and CDR2 YYREEE (reference sequence). Trimming stripped 4 bases from V and 4 bases from J, with 9 bases between. This CDR3 is CASSETPGNTIYF. The CDR3 DNA follows: TGTGCCAGCAGCGAGACTCCAGGAAACACCATATATTTT. Combining the CDR3 with reference TRBV5-4 and TRBJ1-3 gives the whole variable domain ETGVTQSPTHLIKTRGQQVTLRCSSQSGHNTVSWYQQALGQGPQFIFQYYREEENGRGNFPPRFSGLQFPNYSSELNVNALELDDSALYLCASSETPGNTIYFGEGSWLTVV.

The V gene is TRBV10-3, the J gene TRBJ1-6; 10 bases match TRBD1. V lost 4 bases to trimming and J lost 7 bases; unmatched junction nucleotides: 4. Germline CDR1 ENHRY, CDR2 SYGVKD. The CDR3 runs 15 residues. Here the CDR3 DNA reads TGTGCCATCAGTGGGACAGGGGGAGGGAATTCACCCCTCCACTTT. It specifies CAISGTGGGNSPLHF.

The rearrangement joins TRBV29-1 to TRBJ2-5, with D uncertain. Germline assignment: CDR1 SQVTM and CDR2 ANQGSEA. The CDR3 sequence is 11 residues long. Trimming took off 1 base at V and 6 bases at J, with 6 bases between the two ends. CDR3 amino acids: CSVEGTKTQYF. In nucleotides, the CDR3 is TGCAGCGTTGAAGGTACCAAGACCCAGTACTTC.

As concerns this clone: Other DNA sequences within the sample encode an identical CDR3. The chain recombines TRBV19 with TRBJ2-1, with 8 bases matching TRBD2. The CDR3 loop spans 16 amino acids. The V segment lost 1 base and the J segment 1 base; nucleotides outside the gene matches: 3. CDR1 is LNHDA, CDR2 SQIVND, per germline (reference sequence). The CDR3 sequence is CASSIAGGRSYNEQFF. CDR3 DNA sequence: TGTGCCAGTAGTATAGCGGGAGGGCGTTCCTACAATGAGCAGTTCTTC.

The chain uses TRBV19 and TRBJ1-1; D might be TRBD1 (5 bases). The CDR3 totals 16 residues. Germline assignment: CDR1 LNHDA and CDR2 SQIVND (reference sequence). V was clipped by 2 bases and J by 3 bases, with 16 bases between them. The CDR3 DNA sequence: TGTGCCAGTAGTATAAGCCAGGGATTCTGGTACACTGAAGCTTTCTTT. The encoded protein is CASSISQGFWYTEAFF. Using reference TRBV19 and TRBJ1-1 for the parts outside the CDR3, the full variable domain is DGGITQSPKYLFRKEGQNVTLSCEQNLNHDAMYWYRQDPGQGLRLIYYSQIVNDFQKGDIAEGYSVSREKKESFPLTVTSAQKNPTAFYLCASSISQGFWYTEAFFGQGTRLTVV.

The chain combines TRBV19 with TRBJ1-3; D perhaps matches TRBD1 (5 bases). This CDR3 is 16 amino acids long. The V end was cut by 3 bases, the J end by 5 bases, with 17 bases between. CDR1 and CDR2 from the germline V gene are LNHDA and SQIVND (reference sequence). In nucleotides, the CDR3 is TGTGCCAGTAGTATTGGGTTGGTAGGGGCCCGAAACACCATATATTTT. Amino acid sequence: CASSIGLVGARNTIYF.

Only a few counts were recorded for this clone. This rearrangement joins TRBV28 to TRBJ2-1; 7 nucleotides agree with TRBD1. After removal of 7 bases from V and 1 base from J, the junction contained 7 bases not matched to a gene. The germline V gene encodes CDR1 MDHEN and CDR2 SYDVKM. This CDR3 contains 15 residues. The CDR3 protein is CASNSQGVSYNEQFF. The CDR3 DNA follows: TGTGCCAGCAATTCCCAGGGGGTGTCCTACAATGAGCAGTTCTTC.

This chain connects TRBV5-8 to TRBJ2-3; D is perhaps TRBD2 (6 bases). CDR1 and CDR2 from the germline V gene are SGHTS and YDEGEE. The CDR3 has 15 residues. The ends were cut back, 8 bases at V and 2 bases at J, with 18 bases in the middle. The CDR3: CASPRFGGYTDTQYF. The CDR3 DNA sequence: TGTGCCAGTCCCCGATTCGGGGGTTACACAGATACGCAGTATTTT.

The chain links TRBV5-1 to TRBJ1-6; TRBD1 matches 9 bases. J gave up 10 bases and V 3 bases, and 8 bases lay outside the gene matches. The CDR3 is 15 amino acids. The germline CDR1 and CDR2 sequences are SGHRS and YFSETQ. The CDR3: CASSSDRGLGSPLHF. The CDR3, as DNA: TGCGCCAGCAGCTCGGACAGGGGTTTAGGATCACCCCTCCACTTT.

This clone was counted a single time. The J gene is TRBJ1-2, the V gene TRBV19; D might be TRBD1 (6 bases). This CDR3 comprises 15 residues. CDR1 LNHDA and CDR2 SQIVND come from the germline V gene (reference sequence). Trimming pared 5 bases from V and 0 bases from J, leaving 13 bases between. The CDR3 region has the DNA TGTGCCAGTAGTTCCTACAGGGTTCCTAACTATGGCTACACCTTC. Translated, it gives CASSSYRVPNYGYTF.

This clone was counted at least ten times. This chain connects TRBV7-3 to TRBJ2-2; D is undetermined. Germline CDR1 is SGHTA and CDR2 is FQGTGA. The V end was cut by 3 bases, the J end by 1 base, with 3 bases between. The CDR3 extends over 13 amino acids. The CDR3: CASSFGNTGELFF. CDR3 nucleotides: TGTGCCAGCAGCTTCGGGAACACCGGGGAGCTGTTTTTT.

This sequence joins TRBV7-2 and TRBJ2-1, with D unclear. Germline V CDR1 and CDR2: SGHTA, FQGNSA. This CDR3 region has 13 residues. The germline V and J ends were trimmed by 1 base and 9 bases, with 10 bases remaining between them. CDR3 sequence (DNA): TGTGCCAGCAGCTTAGGCCCGGCAAGTGAGCAGTTCTTC. Translation gives CASSLGPASEQFF.

CDR3 protein: CASSYVGGDQPQHF. Written as DNA, the CDR3 is TGTGCCAGCAGTTACGTCGGCGGGGATCAGCCCCAGCATTTT. The rearrangement joins TRBV6-6 to TRBJ1-5; no definite D call. This CDR3 comprises 14 residues. Germline CDR1 reads MNHNY; CDR2 reads SVGAGI (reference sequence). V gave up 2 bases and J gave up 5 bases, with 10 bases separating them.

In DNA form, the CDR3 reads TGTGCCATCAGCGATCGACTCCACTCCTACGAGCAGTACTTC. Translated, it gives CAISDRLHSYEQYF. This rearrangement joins TRBV10-3 to TRBJ2-7; unclear D gene. Germline CDR1 ENHRY, CDR2 SYGVKD. Trimming shortened V by 6 bases and J by 0 bases, and 12 bases separated the two germline ends. The CDR3 has 14 amino acids.

The genes are TRBV25-1 and TRBJ1-4; D is undetermined. The V gene's germline CDR1 is MGHDK and CDR2 SYGVNS. The CDR3 has 15 residues. V lost 3 bases and J lost 5, with 13 bases in between. The CDR3 DNA follows: TGTGCCAGCAGTGACCCCAGGATGGGGAATGAAAAACTGTTTTTT. Translated, it gives CASSDPRMGNEKLFF.

V and J are TRBV6-8 and TRBJ2-1, with 9 positions matching TRBD2. Germline values: CDR1 MNHGY, CDR2 SAAAGT. The CDR3 consists of 15 residues. With V trimmed by 4 bases and J by 3 bases, 4 bases remained unmatched. The CDR3, as DNA: TGTGCCAGCAGTTCCGGGACTAGCAGCTACAATGAGCAGTTCTTC. Its translation is CASSSGTSSYNEQFF.

The CDR3 DNA reads TGCGCCAGCAGCTCAGAAGGAGCAACAGCCATAGATACGCAGTATTTT. Translation gives CASSSEGATAIDTQYF. The chain combines TRBV5-1 with TRBJ2-3; D remains unclear. Germline assignment: CDR1 SGHRS and CDR2 YFSETQ. Trimming shortened V by 3 bases and J by 5 bases, and 19 bases separated the two germline ends. The CDR3 loop spans 16 amino acids.

This clone showed up just once. The rearrangement links TRBV11-3 to TRBJ2-1, with D maybe TRBD2 (6 bases). The CDR3 runs to 18 residues. CDR1 and CDR2 from the germline V gene are SGHNT and YENEEA. V lost 2 bases and J 4 bases, leaving 21 bases between the germline ends. The DNA of the CDR3 is TGTGCCAGCAGCTTATTACTCGGACTACCCGGGCCTTACAATGAGCAGTTCTTC. This codes for CASSLLLGLPGPYNEQFF.

CDR3 sequence: CSASHPSEAYQETQYF. The CDR3 DNA is TGCAGTGCTAGTCACCCCTCTGAGGCGTACCAAGAGACCCAGTACTTC. This chain connects TRBV20-1 to TRBJ2-5; D is ambiguous. CDR1 is DFQATT and CDR2 is SNEGSKA in the germline V gene (reference sequence). The germline V and J ends were trimmed by 3 bases and 0 bases, with 17 bases remaining between them. The CDR3 is made up of 16 amino acids.

The V gene is TRBV18, the J gene TRBJ2-3; D unresolved. Germline V gene data show CDR1 as KGHSH and CDR2 as LQKENI. V was shortened by 0 bases and J by 6 bases, with 7 bases between the two germline ends. The CDR3 length is 13 residues. The DNA of the CDR3 is TGTGCCAGCTCACCACCGGGGTCGGATACGCAGTATTTT. It yields the protein CASSPPGSDTQYF.

This clone was seen only once. The V call is TRBV13, the J call TRBJ1-4; possibly TRBD1 for D (5 bases). The CDR3 extends over 15 amino acids. CDR1 and CDR2 from the germline V gene are PRHDT and FYEKMQ (reference sequence). V was cut by 7 bases and J by 4 bases, with 16 bases left in between. Here the CDR3 DNA reads TGTGCCAGCATGCTCCTAGGGGCGCTTAATGAAAAACTGTTTTTT. Translated: CASMLLGALNEKLFF. Looking up the rest from reference TRBV13 and TRBJ1-4 gives the full variable domain: AAGVIQSPRHLIKEKRETATLKCYPIPRHDTVYWYQQGPGQDPQFLISFYEKMQSDKGSIPDRFSAQQFSDYHSELNMSSLELGDSALYFCASMLLGALNEKLFFGSGTQLSVL.

The chain recombines TRBV7-2 with TRBJ1-6; 8 bases align to TRBD1. V lost 7 bases to trimming and J lost 9 bases; unmatched junction nucleotides: 8. The CDR3 has 14 residues. The V gene's germline CDR1 is SGHTA and CDR2 FQGNSA. This CDR3 reads CASTLAGGFSPLHF. As DNA, the CDR3 is TGTGCCAGCACACTCGCAGGGGGCTTTTCACCCCTCCACTTT.

The chain uses TRBV3-1 (or the pseudogene TRBV3-2) and TRBJ2-3; tentatively, D is TRBD1 (5 bases). CDR3 size: 15 residues. Per germline, CDR1 LGHDT and CDR2 YNNKEL (reference sequence). V was trimmed by 0 bases and J by 8 bases, leaving 15 bases between them. DNA of the CDR3: TGTGCCAGCAGCCAAGAAGGGGCTAACCTCGCTACGCAGTATTTT. The encoded protein is CASSQEGANLATQYF.

The rearrangement joins TRBV11-1 to TRBJ2-7, with D perhaps assigned TRBD1 or TRBD2 (5 bases each). Germline V lookup: CDR1 SGHAT, CDR2 FQDESV (reference sequence). V was pared by 1 base and J by 0 bases, with 10 bases between. This CDR3 comprises 15 residues. This CDR3 is CASSLEGTSSYEQYF. DNA of the CDR3: TGTGCCAGCAGCTTAGAAGGGACCAGCTCCTACGAGCAGTACTTC.

The chain joins TRBV11-3 to TRBJ1-2, with 8 bases matching TRBD1. Germline CDR1 and CDR2: SGHNT and YENEEA. The CDR3 loop spans 13 amino acids. The ends lost 3 bases at V and 6 bases at J; junction bases unmatched: 3. The CDR3 DNA reads as TGTGCCAGCAGCTTGGGACAGGAGCATGGCTACACCTTC. Translation gives CASSLGQEHGYTF.